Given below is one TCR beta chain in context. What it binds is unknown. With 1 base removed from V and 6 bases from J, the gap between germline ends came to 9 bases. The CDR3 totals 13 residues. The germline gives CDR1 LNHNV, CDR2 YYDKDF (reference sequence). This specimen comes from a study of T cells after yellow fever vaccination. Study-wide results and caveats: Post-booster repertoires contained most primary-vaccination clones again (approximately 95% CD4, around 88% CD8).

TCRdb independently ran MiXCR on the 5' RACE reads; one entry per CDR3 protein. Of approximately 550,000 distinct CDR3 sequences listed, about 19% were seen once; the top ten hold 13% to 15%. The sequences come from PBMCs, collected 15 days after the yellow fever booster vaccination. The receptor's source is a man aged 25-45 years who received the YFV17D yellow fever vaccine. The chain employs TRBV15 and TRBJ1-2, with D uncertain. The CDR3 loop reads CATSRVFGHGYTF. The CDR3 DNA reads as TGTGCCACCAGCAGAGTCTTCGGCCATGGCTACACCTTC.